This TCR beta chain was found in a study of T-cell memory formation after mild COVID-19 (dated by TCRdb to the early 2020s). In terms of the full investigation: Most TCR sequence clusters were specific to one of the two donors. Two young, previously healthy adult volunteers, one female and one male, were included in the cohort. T-cell clones expanding and contracting after mild COVID-19 in a couple of donors were tracked by longitudinal TCRalpha and TCRbeta repertoire sequencing. Overall study outcomes, separate from this receptor: Some responding clones were detected in pre-infection memory, which suggested that pre-existing cross-reactive memory T cells had joined the SARS-CoV-2 response. From day 15 to 85, contracting clones showed balanced CD4/CD8 phenotypes, whereas a second wave of clones that expanded from day 15 to 37 leaned towards CD4+. Contracting CD4+ clones were located mainly in the CM and EM memory subsets, whereas CD8+ clones were found to be enriched in EMRA. Only a couple of mild cases were covered in the study, and larger cohorts including severe cases with pre-infection samples were considered necessary. SARS-CoV-2 specificity was not confirmed for the second-wave clones peaking on day 37.

Ficoll-Paque density gradient centrifugation was used to isolate PBMCs. Sequencing used an Illumina NovaSeq 6000. Using 5'RACE with constant-segment primers, TCRalpha and TCRbeta cDNA libraries were constructed, with sample barcodes and unique molecular identifiers added in the process. RNA was extracted from every sample with Trizol reagent. Amplification of the libraries took two PCR steps, and the second step added a second sample barcode plus Illumina TruSeq adapters. Sequencing of libraries was performed on an Illumina NovaSeq with 2 x 150 bp paired-end reads. In the authors' own workflow: Demultiplexing of reads and collapsing into UMI-guided consensus sequences were performed with migec v1.2.7. Using mixcr v2.1.11, UMI consensuses were aligned to TRA and TRB V and J templates and then assembled into clonotypes. A clonotype was counted as expanded or contracted only when both edgeR and NoisET called the clonotype significant, with the noise models trained on biological replicates. For edgeR calls, the thresholds were a false discovery rate-adjusted p below 0.01 and a log2 fold-change of 1. PCA with hierarchical clustering of max-normalized trajectories of the 1000 most abundant clonotypes was used as exploratory dynamics analysis. Each responding clone was given a CD4 or CD8 phenotype based on the CD4+ and CD8+ repertoires, which had been sequenced separately. Through fastp at Q25 and MiXCR, TCRdb rebuilt clones from the public reads, retaining in-frame beta chains. Every distinct CDR3 protein forms one entry, paired with its most common genes and DNA. The V and J calls reflect TCRdb's pipeline rather than the authors' work. In this sample the table shows about 200,000 distinct CDR3 sequences, around 9.5% of which occur a single time. Approximately 3.3% of the sample goes to the ten largest clones.

This clonotype was seen only a few times. Its antigen is unknown. No much larger clone is present one base from it, and per-base qualities are unavailable. The CDR3, from cysteine to phenylalanine, totals 15 residues. Only CDR3 DNA is held: 45 bases, read in frame from base 1. The CDR1 and CDR2 encoded by the germline V gene (reference sequence) are LNHDA and SQIVND. The germline V end is reduced by 5 bases and the J end by 2 bases; junction bases left unmatched: 9. The TCR originated in a man between 18 and 29 years old who had mild COVID-19 (a few samples of this study predate the infection). The sample titles of this study are shuffled in the database, so cell type and time point are left out; the donor was told from shared clones. This chain joins TRBV19 to TRBJ2-7; 7 middle bases align to TRBD1. Sequencing input: PBMCs or a T cell subset sorted from them (not recorded which). The CDR3 protein sequence reads: CASSAHPGTAYEQYF. The DNA sequence is given as TGTGCCAGTAGTGCTCACCCCGGGACAGCCTACGAGCAGTACTTC.